This is a list of T cell receptor beta chains from one sample in a study of T cell responses to AZD1222 COVID-19 vaccine. Repertoires were generated with immunoSEQ multiplex PCR, while TCRdb's copy carries only in-frame clones and drops some. Seen here are roughly 140,000 clones, 82% observed once, and the top ten hold roughly 4.3%. The sample here was peripheral blood, taken on day 0 of MenACWY control vaccination. The receptors shown here come from an adult in good health. The CDR3 runs from the conserved cysteine through the conserved F or W. The D gene is left open where the match is weak. Some rows have no size entry. The others give once, few or many, or a class for an expanded clone.

.,12,TRBV12-3/TRBV12-4,.,TRBJ1-1,CASSGQYGEAFF,TGTGCCAGCAGTGGACAATACGGTGAAGCTTTCTTT
.,13,TRBV5-5,.,TRBJ1-1,CASSPPDSRSAFF,TGTGCCAGCAGCCCCCCCGACAGCCGGTCAGCTTTCTTT
.,15,TRBV28,.,TRBJ2-3,CASSLVDSYTDTQYF,TGTGCCAGCAGTTTAGTTGACAGTTACACAGATACGCAGTATTTT
.,15,TRBV19,.,TRBJ2-7,CASSPPGPGTYEQYF,TGTGCCAGTAGTCCCCCCGGGCCCGGTACCTACGAGCAGTACTTC
.,16,TRBV28,.,TRBJ1-5,CASSFADSPSNQPQHF,TGTGCCAGCAGTTTCGCCGACAGCCCTAGCAATCAGCCCCAGCATTTT
.,13,TRBV12-5,.,TRBJ1-1,CASGLGFNTEAFF,TGTGCTAGTGGTTTAGGTTTTAACACTGAAGCTTTCTTT
TRBD2,16,TRBV7-8,.,TRBJ2-1,CASSLAPSGGYNEQFF,TGTGCCAGCAGCTTAGCGCCCAGCGGGGGTTACAATGAGCAGTTCTTC
.,15,TRBV19,.,TRBJ1-1,CASSERGHMNTEAFF,TGTGCCAGTAGTGAAAGGGGACACATGAACACTGAAGCTTTCTTT
.,13,TRBV6-4,.,TRBJ1-6,CASSDSRSSPLHF,TGTGCCAGCAGTGACTCGAGGAGTTCACCCCTCCACTTT
TRBD1,14,TRBV19,.,TRBJ1-5,CASSGTGANQPQHF,TGTGCCAGTTCCGGGACAGGGGCTAATCAGCCCCAGCATTTT
.,16,TRBV7-8,few,TRBJ2-3,CASSFRRDTSTDTQYF,TGTGCCAGCAGCTTCCGCCGGGACACCAGCACAGATACGCAGTATTTT
.,13,TRBV14,many,TRBJ2-7,CASSQQTTYEQYF,TGTGCCAGCAGCCAACAGACAACTTACGAGCAGTACTTC
.,12,TRBV29-1,.,TRBJ1-1,CSVDRGNTEAFF,TGCAGCGTTGATCGGGGGAACACTGAAGCTTTCTTT
TRBD1,17,TRBV6-1,.,TRBJ1-2,CASSEPRYRGANYGYTF,TGTGCCAGCAGTGAACCTAGGTACAGGGGGGCCAACTATGGCTACACCTTC
.,15,TRBV5-1,.,TRBJ2-2,CASSLVVSGTGELFF,TGCGCCAGCAGCTTGGTTGTAAGTGGCACCGGGGAGCTGTTTTTT
.,12,TRBV13,.,TRBJ1-5,CASSLNRQPQHF,TGTGCCAGCAGCTTAAACCGTCAGCCCCAGCATTTT
TRBD2,17,TRBV3-1/TRBV3-2,.,TRBJ2-3,CASSQDFLAENTDTQYF,TGTGCCAGCAGCCAAGATTTCCTAGCGGAGAACACAGATACGCAGTATTTT
TRBD1,15,TRBV19,.,TRBJ2-5,CASSIGPTGGETQYF,TGTGCCAGTAGTATAGGCCCCACAGGGGGGGAGACCCAGTACTTC
.,10,TRBV10-3,.,TRBJ1-2,CAKLKGGYTF,TGTGCCAAGTTAAAGGGCGGCTACACCTTC
.,13,TRBV7-7,once,TRBJ1-1,CASSPGLGEEAFF,TGTGCCAGCAGCCCGGGGCTGGGGGAGGAAGCTTTCTTT
.,18,TRBV18,.,TRBJ2-1,CASSPPISQTFVYNEQFF,TGTGCCAGCTCACCACCGATATCTCAGACGTTCGTTTACAATGAGCAGTTCTTC
TRBD2,19,TRBV11-2,few,TRBJ2-1,CASSLLLAGGRSSYNEQFF,TGTGCCAGCAGCTTACTGCTAGCGGGGGGGAGGAGCTCCTACAATGAGCAGTTCTTC
TRBD2,15,TRBV4-2,.,TRBJ2-5,CASSQLAGGGETQYF,TGTGCCAGCAGCCAACTAGCGGGGGGCGGAGAGACCCAGTACTTC
TRBD1,13,TRBV10-3,.,TRBJ2-7,CAISRTGEDEQYF,TGTGCCATCAGCAGGACAGGGGAGGACGAGCAGTACTTC
.,16,TRBV11-2,.,TRBJ2-1,CASRARDSSSYNEQFF,TGTGCCAGCAGAGCCCGGGACTCGAGCTCCTACAATGAGCAGTTCTTC
.,18,TRBV4-2,.,TRBJ1-5,CASSQDLRAGLSNQPQHF,TGTGCCAGCAGCCAAGATCTAAGGGCAGGCCTTAGCAATCAGCCCCAGCATTTT
TRBD1,16,TRBV4-2,.,TRBJ1-2,CASSQGTGGRNRGYTF,TGTGCCAGCAGCCAAGGAACAGGGGGGCGCAATCGTGGCTACACCTTC
.,15,TRBV28,.,TRBJ2-1,CASSLEAGVINEQFF,TGTGCCAGCAGCCTTGAGGCAGGGGTGATCAATGAGCAGTTCTTC
.,14,TRBV28,once,TRBJ2-3,CASSLVVRTDTQYF,TGTGCCAGCAGTTTAGTCGTTAGGACAGATACGCAGTATTTT
TRBD1,16,TRBV6-1,.,TRBJ1-2,CASSGADRGRIYGYTF,TGTGCCAGCAGTGGGGCGGACAGGGGAAGAATCTATGGCTACACCTTC
TRBD2,16,TRBV5-1,.,TRBJ2-3,CASSLGLAGGPDTQYF,TGCGCCAGCAGCTTGGGGCTAGCGGGGGGCCCAGATACGCAGTATTTT
TRBD1,15,TRBV6-2/TRBV6-3,.,TRBJ1-5,CASSRQGAANQPQHF,TGTGCCAGCAGCCGACAGGGGGCAGCCAATCAGCCCCAGCATTTT
.,16,TRBV7-8,.,TRBJ1-1,CATGGGPGLLNTEAFF,TGTGCCACCGGAGGGGGTCCAGGGCTCTTGAACACTGAAGCTTTCTTT
.,14,TRBV5-1,.,TRBJ1-3,CASSPTLDWNTIYF,TGCGCCAGCAGCCCGACTCTGGACTGGAACACCATATATTTT
.,14,TRBV5-6,few,TRBJ1-2,CASSLDRANYGYTF,TGTGCCAGCAGCTTGGACAGGGCTAACTATGGCTACACCTTC
.,13,TRBV2,.,TRBJ2-7,CASSDGVSYEQYF,TGTGCCAGCAGTGACGGGGTTTCCTACGAGCAGTACTTC
TRBD2,15,TRBV7-3,once,TRBJ2-1,CASSPRTSGGSEQFF,TGTGCCAGCAGCCCCCGGACTAGCGGGGGGTCTGAGCAGTTCTTC
TRBD1,14,TRBV19,.,TRBJ2-2,CASRDRGSTGELFF,TGTGCCAGTAGGGACAGGGGGAGCACCGGGGAGCTGTTTTTT